This T cell receptor (beta chain) was captured by sequencing in a study of T cell responses to AZD1222 COVID-19 vaccine. Study observations and caveats: Clonal diversity was possibly underestimated; the donors were predominantly white British and more often female. Sampled repertoires all dated from after the peak T cell response. Reportedly, nearly half of unique spike TCRs recognized epitopes outside B.1.351/B.1.1.7 mutations. Just 5 or 6 AZD1222 recipients tested seropositive at baseline.

The data were produced by immunoSEQ multiplex PCR, yet TCRdb's version contains in-frame clones alone and is incomplete. The data show under 150,000 clones, about nine tenths seen once. Per germline, CDR1 LGHDT and CDR2 YNNKEL (reference sequence). The CDR3 has 14 residues. The V and J ends lost 4 bases and 5 bases, in that order; junction bases with no gene match: 4. This clone was observed once. Its antigen is currently unknown. Sequencing was performed on peripheral blood, taken 28 days after the second AZD1222 dose. The TCR comes from an adult who received the AZD1222 COVID-19 vaccine. The gene calls are TRBV3-1 (or the pseudogene TRBV3-2) and TRBJ1-5; 8 bases map to TRBD1. The CDR3: CASSLGQDYQPQHF. The CDR3 nucleotides read TGTGCCAGCAGCCTGGGACAGGACTATCAGCCCCAGCATTTT.